This T cell receptor beta chain was sequenced for a study of CD8 T cells in Susac syndrome (dated by TCRdb to between 2018 and 2021). At the level of the whole study: Of the Susac syndrome patients who were sequenced, five or six had clinically active disease and eight were in clinical remission. At blood withdrawal, Susac syndrome patients were therapy-naive, treated with corticosteroids (with IVIg additionally given to some), or treated with IVIg alone. Whether CD8+ T cell activation and differentiation in Susac syndrome was antigen driven was tested using repertoire sequencing. Study-wide findings and limitations: No clonal expansion was detected in the CD4+ T cell repertoire of Susac syndrome patients. The number of individuals in the TCR sequencing and HLA analysis was acknowledged as relatively small.

High-throughput TCR beta sequencing profiled peripheral blood CD8+ and CD4+ T cells from healthy donors, Susac syndrome patients and multiple sclerosis patients. The Susac syndrome patients fulfilled recently defined diagnostic criteria for definite or probable disease. Bulk CD8+ and CD4+ T cells were purified by magnetic negative isolation, while CD8+ TEMRA cells were enriched using FACS. Blood was collected in EDTA tubes and processed within 24 hours, with PBMCs isolated through density gradient centrifugation. PBMCs intended for TCR sequencing were cryopreserved in liquid nitrogen and were subsequently thawed in a 37 degrees C water bath. The sorted or isolated CD4+, CD8+ and CD8+ TEMRA cells had a purity of 90% or higher. RNA was extracted with the RNeasy kit and about 0.5 to 1 ug was reverse transcribed using random hexamers. The immunoSEQ multiplex PCR assay, which covers 54 Vbeta and 13 Jbeta segments, was used to amplify TCR beta CDR3 regions. PCR amplification bias was corrected by using a synthetic template baseline for primer optimization and computational correction. In the paper's pipeline: Reads were assigned to V, D and J genes according to IMGT and analyzed in immunoSEQ Analyzer, with only productive sequences retained. Clonality was computed as one minus Shannon entropy normalized by log2 of the number of productive unique sequences. For each patient and control, public and private clones were evaluated among the 100 most prevalent clones. Susac-specific clones were defined as absent from healthy and MS cohorts, around 970 published viral clones and other ImmuneACCESS disease sequences. Clones were called with MiXCR by TCRdb after fastp trimmed the public reads at Q25, and only in-frame beta chains were retained. Under each unique CDR3 protein, matching rows form one entry showing the most common genes and DNA. TCRdb's processing, not the study's, gives the V and J calls here. The sample table lists about 200,000 distinct CDR3 sequences, around nine tenths of them with a count of one. The ten most abundant clones make up approximately 0.086% of the sample.

Regarding this clonotype: Its target antigen remains unknown. No much larger clonotype is one base removed from it; base qualities were not supplied.

Sequenced input: CD4+ T cells from PBMCs. The sequence derives from a human donor with Susac syndrome.

The DNA sequence is TGTGCCAGCAGCCAAGTAAGGGCCGGAACAGCAGAAGCTTTCTTT. This encodes CASSQVRAGTAEAFF. The sequence links TRBV3-1 to TRBJ1-1; too little of a D gene remains to name it. The germline V gene (reference sequence) specifies LGHDT as CDR1 and YNNKEL as CDR2. Trimming removed 1 base from V and 8 bases from J, leaving 17 bases between the germline ends. CDR3 length: 15 amino acids, cysteine to phenylalanine. Solely the CDR3 DNA is kept, with 45 bases framed from the first base.